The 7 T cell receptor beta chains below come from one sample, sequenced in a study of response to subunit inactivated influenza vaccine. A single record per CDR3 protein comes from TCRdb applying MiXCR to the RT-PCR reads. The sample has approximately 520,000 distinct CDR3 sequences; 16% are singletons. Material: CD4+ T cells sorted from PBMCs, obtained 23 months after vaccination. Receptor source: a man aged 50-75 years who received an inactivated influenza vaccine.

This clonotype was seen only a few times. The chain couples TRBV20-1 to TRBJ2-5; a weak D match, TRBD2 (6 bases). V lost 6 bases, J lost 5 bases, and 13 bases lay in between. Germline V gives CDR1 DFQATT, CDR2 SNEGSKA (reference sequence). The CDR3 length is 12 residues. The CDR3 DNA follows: TGCAGTGCAACGGGACTTTTGGAGACCCAGTACTTC. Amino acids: CSATGLLETQYF.

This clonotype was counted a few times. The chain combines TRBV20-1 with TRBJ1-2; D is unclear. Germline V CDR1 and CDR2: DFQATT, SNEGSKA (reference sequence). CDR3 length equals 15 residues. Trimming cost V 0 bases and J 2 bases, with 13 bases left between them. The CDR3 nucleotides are TGCAGTGCTAGAGAAGGGCAGAACAACAACTATGGCTACACCTTC. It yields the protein CSAREGQNNNYGYTF.

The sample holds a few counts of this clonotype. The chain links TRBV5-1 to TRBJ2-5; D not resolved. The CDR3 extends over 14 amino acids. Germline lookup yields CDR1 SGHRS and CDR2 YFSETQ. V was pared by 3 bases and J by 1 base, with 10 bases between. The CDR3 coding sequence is TGCGCCAGCAGCTGGTCGACGGTCCAAGAGACCCAGTACTTC. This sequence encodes CASSWSTVQETQYF.

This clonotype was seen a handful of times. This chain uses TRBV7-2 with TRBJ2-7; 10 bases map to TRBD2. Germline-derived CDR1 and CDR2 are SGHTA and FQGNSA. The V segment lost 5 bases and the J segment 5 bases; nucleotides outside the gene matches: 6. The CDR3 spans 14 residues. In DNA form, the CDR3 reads TGTGCCAGCAGCCTGCAGCGGGGGGGCCACGAGCAGTACTTC. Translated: CASSLQRGGHEQYF.

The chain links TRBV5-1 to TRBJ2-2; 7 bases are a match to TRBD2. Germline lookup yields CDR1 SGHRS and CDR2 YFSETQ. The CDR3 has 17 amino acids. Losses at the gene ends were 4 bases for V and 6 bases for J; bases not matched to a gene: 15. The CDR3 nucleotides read TGCGCCAGCAGCGATCGGACTAGGAGCCCAGACGCCGGGGAGCTGTTTTTT. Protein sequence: CASSDRTRSPDAGELFF.

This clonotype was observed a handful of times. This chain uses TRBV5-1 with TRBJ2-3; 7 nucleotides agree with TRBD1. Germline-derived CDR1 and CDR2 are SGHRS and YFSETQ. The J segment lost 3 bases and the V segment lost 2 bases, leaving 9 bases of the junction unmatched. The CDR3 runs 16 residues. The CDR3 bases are TGCGCCAGCAGCTTACGGGACAGCCCTCGGACAGATACGCAGTATTTT. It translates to CASSLRDSPRTDTQYF.

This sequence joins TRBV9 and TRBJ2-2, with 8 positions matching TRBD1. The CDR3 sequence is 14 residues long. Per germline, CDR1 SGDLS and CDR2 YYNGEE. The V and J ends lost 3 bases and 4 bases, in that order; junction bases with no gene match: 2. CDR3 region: CASSAGQATGELFF. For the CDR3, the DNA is TGTGCCAGCAGCGCGGGACAGGCCACCGGGGAGCTGTTTTTT.